These T cell receptor beta chains were read from a single sample in a study of CD8+CD57+ T cells in acquired aplastic anemia. Via MiXCR, TCRdb re-called the reads, giving one row per CDR3 protein. Counted here are roughly 160,000 distinct CDR3 sequences, 71% occurring once; the ten biggest clones make up 35% to 60%. Sample: sorted CD4+, CD8+, or CD8+CD57+ T cells (not recorded which) from PBMCs. The receptor source for this set is a human donor with aplastic anemia. CDR3s include the opening cysteine and the closing phenylalanine or tryptophan. A D gene is named only where the DNA matches it firmly. The size entry is marked missing in some rows and otherwise reads once, few, many or a size class.

d_gene	j_gene	abundance	v_gene	CDR3aa	CDR3nt
.	TRBJ2-7	.	TRBV7-2	CASSLPGLVSYEQYF	TGTGCCAGCAGCCTGCCGGGACTCGTCTCCTACGAGCAGTACTTC
.	TRBJ1-5	.	TRBV15	CATSRDVAGHNTFSNQPQHF	TGTGCCACCAGCAGAGATGTCGCCGGACACAATACTTTTAGCAATCAGCCCCAGCATTTT
.	TRBJ2-3	.	TRBV4-1	CASSQARGGGNTDTQYF	TGCGCCAGCAGCCAAGCTCGGGGCGGGGGCAACACAGATACGCAGTATTTT
.	TRBJ2-7	once	TRBV7-9	CASSFLGRVEQYF	TGTGCCAGCAGCTTCTTGGGTAGGGTTGAGCAGTACTTC
.	TRBJ2-5	.	TRBV7-8	CASSSDQRGTQYF	TGTGCCAGCAGCTCGGACCAAAGGGGGACCCAGTACTTC
.	TRBJ2-5	.	TRBV7-8	CASSYEAMVETQYF	TGTGCCAGCAGCTACGAGGCGATGGTGGAGACCCAGTACTTC
.	TRBJ1-2	.	TRBV19	CASSPRGLYGYTF	TGTGCCAGTAGTCCCCGGGGGCTGTATGGCTACACCTTC
.	TRBJ1-2	.	TRBV15	CATGSNRQPGGYTF	TGTGCCACCGGGTCAAATCGGCAACCAGGGGGCTACACCTTC
.	TRBJ1-3	.	TRBV15	CATSRGVTGNTIYF	TGTGCCACCAGCAGAGGGGTAACTGGAAACACCATATATTTT
.	TRBJ1-1	.	TRBV11-3	CASSSRRNTEAFF	TGTGCCAGCAGCTCCCGCCGGAACACTGAGGCTTTCTTT
TRBD1	TRBJ1-1	.	TRBV7-9	CASSLATGQQEAFF	TGCGCCAGCAGCTTAGCCACGGGACAGCAAGAAGCTTTCTTT
.	TRBJ1-1	once	TRBV13	CASSPQVDRSYMNIEAFF	TGTGCCAGCAGCCCTCAAGTCGACAGGTCCTATATGAACATTGAAGCTTTCTTT
TRBD1	TRBJ1-2	.	TRBV20-1	CSASYTGGGGYTF	TGCAGTGCTAGCTATACAGGGGGCGGCGGCTACACCTTC
.	TRBJ2-7	.	TRBV20-1	CSARDAQSSYEQYF	TGCAGTGCTAGAGATGCCCAGAGCTCCTACGAGCAGTACTTC
.	TRBJ1-6	few	TRBV2	CASSVPQGVAPLHF	TGTGCCAGCAGTGTTCCACAGGGTGTTGCACCCCTCCACTTT
.	TRBJ2-3	.	TRBV7-8	CASSLDTTDTQYF	TGTGCCAGCAGCCTTGACACCACAGATACGCAGTATTTT
.	TRBJ1-6	.	TRBV19	CASSIGGNSPLHF	TGTGCCAGTAGTATAGGGGGGAATTCACCCCTCCACTTT
.	TRBJ2-2	few	TRBV25-1	CASRTAQVGELFF	TGTGCCAGCAGGACAGCCCAAGTGGGGGAGCTGTTTTTT
.	TRBJ2-7	.	TRBV12-3/TRBV12-4	CASSFSGTPYEQYF	TGTGCCAGCAGTTTCAGCGGAACCCCTTACGAGCAGTACTTC
.	TRBJ2-2	.	TRBV5-6	CASSFGGGELFF	TGTGCCAGCAGCTTTGGGGGAGGGGAGCTGTTTTTT
TRBD1	TRBJ1-5	.	TRBV19	CASSLDRGLSNQPQHF	TGTGCCAGTAGTCTCGACAGGGGACTGAGCAATCAGCCCCAGCATTTT
.	TRBJ1-5	.	TRBV14	CASSQSGGNQPQHF	TGTGCCAGCAGCCAATCTGGCGGTAATCAGCCCCAGCATTTT
.	TRBJ2-3	few	TRBV7-9	CASSLASLDTQYF	TGTGCCAGCAGCTTAGCTTCGTTGGATACGCAGTATTTT
.	TRBJ1-6	.	TRBV7-2	CASSLDANSPLHF	TGTGCCAGCAGCTTAGACGCTAATTCACCCCTCCACTTT
.	TRBJ2-1	.	TRBV7-9	CASSFTSLGEVEQFF	TGTGCCAGCAGCTTTACCTCACTTGGAGAGGTCGAGCAGTTCTTC
.	TRBJ2-7	.	TRBV7-6	CASSLGSHTYEQYF	TGTGCCAGCAGCTTAGGTTCTCATACCTACGAGCAGTACTTC